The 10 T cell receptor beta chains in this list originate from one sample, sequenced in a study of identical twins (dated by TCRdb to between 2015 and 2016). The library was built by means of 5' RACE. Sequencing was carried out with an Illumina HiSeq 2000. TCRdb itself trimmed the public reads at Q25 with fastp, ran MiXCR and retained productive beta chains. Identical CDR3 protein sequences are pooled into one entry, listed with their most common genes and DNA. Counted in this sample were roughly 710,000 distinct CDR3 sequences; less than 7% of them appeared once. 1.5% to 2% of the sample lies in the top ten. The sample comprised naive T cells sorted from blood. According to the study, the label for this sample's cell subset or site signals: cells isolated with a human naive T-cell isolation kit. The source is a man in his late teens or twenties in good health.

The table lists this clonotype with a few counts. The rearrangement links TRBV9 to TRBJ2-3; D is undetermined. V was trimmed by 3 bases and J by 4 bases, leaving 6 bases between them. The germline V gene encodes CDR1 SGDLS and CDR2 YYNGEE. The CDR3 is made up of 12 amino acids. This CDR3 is CASSEPADTQYF. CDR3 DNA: TGTGCCAGCAGCGAGCCGGCAGATACGCAGTATTTT.

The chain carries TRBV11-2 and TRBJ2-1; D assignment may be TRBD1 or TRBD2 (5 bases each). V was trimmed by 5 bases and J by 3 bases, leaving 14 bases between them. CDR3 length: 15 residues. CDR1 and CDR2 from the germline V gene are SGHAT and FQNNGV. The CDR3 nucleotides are TGTGCCAGCAGCATCCGGGACGGGAACTACAATGAGCAGTTCTTC. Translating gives CASSIRDGNYNEQFF. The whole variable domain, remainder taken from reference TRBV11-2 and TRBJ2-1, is EAGVAQSPRYKIIEKRQSVAFWCNPISGHATLYWYQQILGQGPKLLIQFQNNGVVDDSQLPKDRFSAERLKGVDSTLKIQPAKLEDSAVYLCASSIRDGNYNEQFFGPGTRLTVL.

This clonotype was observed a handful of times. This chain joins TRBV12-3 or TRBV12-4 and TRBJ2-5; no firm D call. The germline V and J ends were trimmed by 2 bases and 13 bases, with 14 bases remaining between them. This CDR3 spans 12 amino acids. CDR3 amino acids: CASSLIGRPWYF. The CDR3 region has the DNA TGTGCCAGCAGTTTAATTGGACGACCATGGTACTTC.

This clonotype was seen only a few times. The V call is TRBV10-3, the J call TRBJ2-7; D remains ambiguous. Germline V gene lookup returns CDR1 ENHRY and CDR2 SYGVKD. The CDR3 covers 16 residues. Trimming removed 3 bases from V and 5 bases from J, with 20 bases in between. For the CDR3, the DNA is TGTGCCATCAGTGACGCGGATAGGGTGGGGTTCGACGAGCAGTACTTC. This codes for CAISDADRVGFDEQYF.

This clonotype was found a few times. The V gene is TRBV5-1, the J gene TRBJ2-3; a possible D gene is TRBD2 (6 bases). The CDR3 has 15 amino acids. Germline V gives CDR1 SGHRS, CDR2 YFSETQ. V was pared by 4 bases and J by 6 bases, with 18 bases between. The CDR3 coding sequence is TGCGCCAGCAGCACGGAGGGCACCTATGGGGATACGCAGTATTTT. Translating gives CASSTEGTYGDTQYF.

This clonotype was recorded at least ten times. The CDR3 DNA sequence: TGTGCCAGCAGCTCGCCAGGGTTGAGCTACACCTTC. Translating it yields CASSSPGLSYTF. The V and J genes are TRBV7-2 and TRBJ1-2; possibly TRBD1 for D (5 bases). Germline V CDR1 and CDR2: SGHTA, FQGNSA. Trimming cost V 4 bases and J 9 bases, with 12 bases left between them. CDR3 length equals 12 residues.

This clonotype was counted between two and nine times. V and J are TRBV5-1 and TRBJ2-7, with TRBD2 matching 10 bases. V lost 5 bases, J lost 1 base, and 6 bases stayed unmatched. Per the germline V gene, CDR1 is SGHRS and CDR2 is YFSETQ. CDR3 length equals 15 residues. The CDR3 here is CASRINSGGSYEQYF. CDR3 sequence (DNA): TGCGCCAGCAGGATCAATAGCGGGGGGTCCTACGAGCAGTACTTC.

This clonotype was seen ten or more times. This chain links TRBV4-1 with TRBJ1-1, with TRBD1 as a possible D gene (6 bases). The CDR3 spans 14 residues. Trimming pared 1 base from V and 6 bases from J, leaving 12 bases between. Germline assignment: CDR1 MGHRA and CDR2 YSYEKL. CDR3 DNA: TGCGCCAGCAGCCAAGTCAGGGGAACGGCTGAAGCTTTCTTT. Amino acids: CASSQVRGTAEAFF.

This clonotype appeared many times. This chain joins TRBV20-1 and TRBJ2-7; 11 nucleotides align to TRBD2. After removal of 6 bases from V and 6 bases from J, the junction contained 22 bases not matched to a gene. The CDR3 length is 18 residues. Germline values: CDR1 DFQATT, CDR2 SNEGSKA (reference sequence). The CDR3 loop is CSALLAGETLLRTSEQYF. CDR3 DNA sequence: TGCAGTGCCCTACTAGCGGGAGAAACTCTACTACGTACGAGCGAGCAGTACTTC.

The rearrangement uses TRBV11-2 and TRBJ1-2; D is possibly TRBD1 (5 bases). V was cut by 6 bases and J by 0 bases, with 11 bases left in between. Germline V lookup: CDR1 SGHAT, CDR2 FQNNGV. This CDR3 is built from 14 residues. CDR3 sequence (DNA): TGTGCCAGCAGAAATTGGGGGGCTAACTATGGCTACACCTTC. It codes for CASRNWGANYGYTF.